This entry lists 17 T cell receptor beta chains sequenced from one sample in a study of OX40 agonist ivuxolimab in advanced cancers. The method was immunoSEQ multiplex PCR; TCRdb's version includes in-frame clones alone and lacks a portion of them. The table shows 70,000 or so clones, with about 82% occurring only once. The sequences come from CD4+ or CD8+ T cells sorted from blood, collected in a trial of the OX40 agonist ivuxolimab. Receptor source: an adult with an advanced solid tumor such as melanoma, head and neck, liver or kidney cancer.

This rearrangement joins TRBV19 to TRBJ2-7; 8 bases map to TRBD2. The V gene end was trimmed by 9 bases and the J gene end by 2 bases; junction bases not matched to a gene: 12. The germline V gene has CDR1 LNHDA and CDR2 SQIVND (reference sequence). This CDR3 contains 15 residues. This chain's CDR3 is CASQIGPGGTYEQYF. CDR3 DNA: TGTGCCAGCCAGATAGGCCCGGGGGGGACCTACGAGCAGTACTTC.

This clone was picked up one time. The J gene is TRBJ1-2, the V gene TRBV11-3; maybe TRBD1 (5 bases). The germline CDR1 and CDR2 sequences are SGHNT and YENEEA. The CDR3 covers 15 residues. V lost 1 base to trimming and J lost 4 bases, with 13 bases between them. The CDR3 DNA reads as TGTGCCAGCAGCTTAGGGCCAGGGCCAGCCTATGGCTACACCTTC. Protein: CASSLGPGPAYGYTF.

The J gene is TRBJ1-1, the V gene TRBV25-1; D unclear. V was cut by 0 bases and J by 0 bases, with 8 bases left in between. The CDR3 is made up of 15 amino acids. Germline-derived CDR1 and CDR2 are MGHDK and SYGVNS. The CDR3 loop reads CASSEYSPLNTEAFF. CDR3 coding DNA: TGTGCCAGCAGTGAATATTCCCCACTGAACACTGAAGCTTTCTTT. Drawing the rest from reference TRBV25-1 and TRBJ1-1, the complete variable domain is EADIYQTPRYLVIGTGKKITLECSQTMGHDKMYWYQQDPGMELHLIHYSYGVNSTEKGDLSSESTVSRIRTEHFPLTLESARPSHTSQYLCASSEYSPLNTEAFFGQGTRLTVV.

This chain links TRBV19 with TRBJ1-1, with 9 positions matching TRBD1. The germline V gene encodes CDR1 LNHDA and CDR2 SQIVND (reference sequence). The V segment lost 5 bases and the J segment 4 bases; nucleotides outside the gene matches: 8. CDR3 length equals 15 residues. The CDR3 is CASSVQGARGTEAFF. The CDR3 coding sequence is TGTGCCAGTAGTGTACAGGGGGCGCGGGGCACTGAAGCTTTCTTT.

The V and J genes are TRBV29-1 and TRBJ2-7, with 7 bases matching TRBD2. Germline CDR1 is SQVTM and CDR2 is ANQGSEA. Trimming took 3 bases from V and 8 from J; bases not matched to a gene: 10. The CDR3 is made up of 13 amino acids. The CDR3 protein is CSVDKTSGGKQYF. DNA of the CDR3: TGCAGCGTTGATAAGACATCCGGGGGGAAGCAGTACTTC.

The chain links TRBV27 to TRBJ2-2; 9 bases map to TRBD1. Germline-derived CDR1 and CDR2 are MNHEY and SMNVEV (reference sequence). This CDR3 comprises 15 residues. The trim removed 5 bases at V and 3 bases at J, leaving 4 bases unmatched. As DNA, the CDR3 is TGTGCCAGCAGTCCTAGGACAGGGGACACCGGGGAGCTGTTTTTT. Translated, it gives CASSPRTGDTGELFF.

The V and J genes are TRBV7-8 and TRBJ2-7, with D possibly matching TRBD1 (6 bases). The CDR3 spans 15 residues. CDR1 SGHVS and CDR2 FQNEAQ come from the germline V gene. V lost 3 bases to trimming and J lost 6 bases, with 18 bases between them. CDR3 bases: TGTGCCAGCAGCTTGAGTCAAGGGCTAGGGGGCGAGCAGTACTTC. Protein sequence: CASSLSQGLGGEQYF. The entire variable domain, with the rest obtained from reference TRBV7-8 and TRBJ2-7, is as follows: GAGVSQSPRYKVAKRGQDVALRCDPISGHVSLFWYQQALGQGPEFLTYFQNEAQLDKSGLPSDRFFAERPEGSVSTLKIQRTQQEDSAVYLCASSLSQGLGGEQYFGPGTRLTVT.

The CDR3 reads CASRSRQGANTIYF. The CDR3 DNA reads TGTGCCAGCAGGAGTCGGCAGGGGGCAAACACCATATATTTT. The V and J genes are TRBV6-1 and TRBJ1-3, with 8 bases that match TRBD1. The length of the CDR3 is 14 residues. V dropped 6 bases and J dropped 6; count of bases not matched to a gene: 7. Germline assignment: CDR1 MNHNS and CDR2 SASEGT.

The V gene is TRBV5-1, the J gene TRBJ1-2, with D unclear. V was cut by 0 bases and J by 2 bases, with 11 bases left in between. Per the germline V gene, CDR1 is SGHRS and CDR2 is YFSETQ. The CDR3 runs to 15 residues. The CDR3 here is CASSLGNSINYGYTF. The CDR3 DNA follows: TGCGCCAGCAGCTTGGGGAACAGTATAAACTATGGCTACACCTTC.

The chain employs TRBV30 and TRBJ1-6; tentative D call: TRBD1 (6 bases). The CDR3 totals 14 residues. CDR1 is GTSNPN, CDR2 SVGIG, per germline (reference sequence). The V gene lost 3 bases and the J gene lost 6 bases, with 12 bases spanning the gap. As DNA, the CDR3 is TGTGCCTGGAGAAGGGGGGTTGGTAATTCACCCCTCCACTTT. Translation: CAWRRGVGNSPLHF.

The genes are TRBV2 and TRBJ2-7; TRBD2 is a possible D gene (5 bases). V lost 7 bases and J 4 bases, leaving 14 bases between the germline ends. The germline V gene has CDR1 SNHLY and CDR2 FYNNEI. The CDR3 is 13 amino acids. The CDR3 sequence is CASTGSPGYEQYF. CDR3 in DNA: TGTGCCAGCACGGGCAGCCCGGGGTACGAGCAGTACTTC.

The CDR3 region is CASSPYVGGYYEQYF. Here the CDR3 DNA reads TGTGCCAGTAGTCCCTATGTCGGGGGCTACTACGAGCAGTACTTC. This rearrangement joins TRBV19 to TRBJ2-5; D assignment may be TRBD1 or TRBD2 (6 bases each). The end of the DNA is better explained by TRBJ2-7, so the J call may be wrong. The CDR3 is made up of 15 amino acids. CDR1 is LNHDA, CDR2 SQIVND, per germline (reference sequence).

This clone has more than one count but fewer than ten. The gene calls are TRBV28 and TRBJ1-2; TRBD1 matches 7 bases. V shed 5 bases and J 8 bases; nucleotides not matched to a gene: 8. Germline V gene data show CDR1 as MDHEN and CDR2 as SYDVKM. The length of the CDR3 is 13 residues. CDR3 nucleotides: TGTGCCAGCAGTGCAACCGGGACAGCCGGCTACACCTTC. This encodes CASSATGTAGYTF.

The chain carries TRBV9 and TRBJ2-7, with 8 bases lining up with TRBD1. The V and J ends lost 0 bases and 2 bases, in that order; junction bases with no gene match: 4. CDR1 and CDR2 (germline): SGDLS, YYNGEE. The CDR3 loop spans 15 amino acids. CDR3 amino acids: CASSVAGTGTYEQYF. The DNA for the CDR3 is TGTGCCAGCAGCGTAGCTGGGACAGGCACCTACGAGCAGTACTTC.

CDR3 in amino acids: CASSYLSGRNEKLFF. CDR3 nucleotides: TGTGCCAGCAGTTACTTATCAGGGCGTAATGAAAAACTGTTTTTT. This chain links TRBV6-6 with TRBJ1-4, with D possibly TRBD1 on 5 matching bases. Germline CDR1 is MNHNY and CDR2 is SVGAGI (reference sequence). V was trimmed by 1 base and J by 4 bases, leaving 10 bases between them. The CDR3 is made up of 15 amino acids.

The rearrangement uses TRBV7-9 and TRBJ2-3, with TRBD1 identical over 10 bases. This CDR3 has 17 residues. CDR1 SEHNR and CDR2 FQNEAQ come from the germline V gene (reference sequence). The V segment lost 4 bases and the J segment 0 bases; nucleotides outside the gene matches: 7. CDR3 in amino acids: CASSSRTGGISTDTQYF. The CDR3 bases are TGTGCCAGCAGCTCCCGGACAGGGGGGATCAGCACAGATACGCAGTATTTT.

The V and J genes are TRBV4-2 and TRBJ2-1; 10 bases line up with TRBD2. Germline V gene sequence: CDR1 LGHNA, CDR2 YNFKEQ. The CDR3 is made up of 18 amino acids. V lost 0 bases, J lost 5 bases, and 10 bases stayed unmatched. This CDR3 reads CASSQDALSAGGDNEQFF. The CDR3 coding sequence is TGTGCCAGCAGCCAAGATGCCCTCTCAGCGGGGGGGGACAATGAGCAGTTCTTC.